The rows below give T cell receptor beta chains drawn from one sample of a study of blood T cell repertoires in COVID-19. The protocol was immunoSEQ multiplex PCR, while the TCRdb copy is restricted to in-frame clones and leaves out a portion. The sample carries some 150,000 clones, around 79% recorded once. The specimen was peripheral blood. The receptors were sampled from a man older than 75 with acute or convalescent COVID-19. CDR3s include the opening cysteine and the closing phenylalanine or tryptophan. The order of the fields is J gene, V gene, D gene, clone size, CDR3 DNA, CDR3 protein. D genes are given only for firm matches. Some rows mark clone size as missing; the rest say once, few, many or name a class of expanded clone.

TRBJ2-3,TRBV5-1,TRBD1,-,TGCGCCAGCAGCTGGGGACAGGGGCTCCGAAGAGATACGCAGTATTTT,CASSWGQGLRRDTQYF
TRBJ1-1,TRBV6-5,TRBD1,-,TGTGCCAGCACCCACCCCGGGACAGGTGAAGCTTTCTTT,CASTHPGTGEAFF
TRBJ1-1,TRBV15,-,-,TGTGCCACCAGCAGTGGGGGCGAGTACACTGAAGCTTTCTTT,CATSSGGEYTEAFF
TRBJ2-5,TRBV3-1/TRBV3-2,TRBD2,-,TGTGCCAGCAGCCAAGGGACTAGCGCTCTTTACCGCCAAGAGACCCAGTACTTC,CASSQGTSALYRQETQYF
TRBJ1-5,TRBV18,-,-,TGTGCCAGCTCACCCTCGGGGGGGGGCACAGGCAATCAGCCCCAGCATTTT,CASSPSGGGTGNQPQHF
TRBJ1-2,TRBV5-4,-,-,TGTGCCAGCAACCAGGACAGCAACTATGGCTACACCTTC,CASNQDSNYGYTF
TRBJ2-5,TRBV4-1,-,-,TGCGCCAGCAGCCAAGATCGGGAGACCCAGTACTTC,CASSQDRETQYF
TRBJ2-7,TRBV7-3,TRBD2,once,TGTGCCAGCAGCTTACTAGCGGGCCTCTCCTACGAGCAGTACTTC,CASSLLAGLSYEQYF
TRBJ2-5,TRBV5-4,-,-,TGTGCCAGCAGCCGCATCATGGGCGCAGAGACCCAGTACTTC,CASSRIMGAETQYF
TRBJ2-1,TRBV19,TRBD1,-,TGTGCCAGTAGTACACAGGGGAATGAGCAGTTCTTC,CASSTQGNEQFF
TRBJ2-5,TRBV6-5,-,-,TGTGCCAGCAGTTACTCTGAATTGAGTGACCAAGAGACCCAGTACTTC,CASSYSELSDQETQYF
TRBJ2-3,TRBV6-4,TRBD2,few,TGTGCCAGCAGTGTTAGCGGGGGGGCAGGAGATACGCAGTATTTT,CASSVSGGAGDTQYF
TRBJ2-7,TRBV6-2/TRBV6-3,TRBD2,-,TGTGCCAGCAGTTACGGGCTAGCGGGGAAGGACGAGCAGTACTTC,CASSYGLAGKDEQYF
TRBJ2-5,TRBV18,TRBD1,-,TGTGCCAGCCACATTGACAGGGGTACAGAGACCCAGTACTTC,CASHIDRGTETQYF
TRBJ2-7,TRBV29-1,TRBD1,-,TGCAGCGTGACCGGGACAGACAACTACGAGCAGTACTTC,CSVTGTDNYEQYF
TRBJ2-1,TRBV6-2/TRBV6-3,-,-,TGTGCCAGCAGTTACTCGACTAGGCTAGTCTCCTACAATGAGCAGTTCTTC,CASSYSTRLVSYNEQFF
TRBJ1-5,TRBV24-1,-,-,TGTGCCACCAGTGTTAAGGGCGGGAGCAATCAGCCCCAGCATTTT,CATSVKGGSNQPQHF
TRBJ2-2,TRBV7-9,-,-,TGTGCCAGCAGCTTCCGGGGAACCGGGGAGCTGTTTTTT,CASSFRGTGELFF
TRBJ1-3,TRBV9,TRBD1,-,TGTGCCAGCAGCGACGACTCTGGGACAGTCCCCTACTCTGGAAACACCATATATTTT,CASSDDSGTVPYSGNTIYF
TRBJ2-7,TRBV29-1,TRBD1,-,TGCAGCGCCAAAGCCGGGACAGGGAACGACGAGCAGTACTTC,CSAKAGTGNDEQYF
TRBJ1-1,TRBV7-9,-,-,TGTGCCAGCAGACCCGAGGGGGTCACTGAAGCTTTCTTT,CASRPEGVTEAFF
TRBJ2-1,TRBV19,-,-,TGTGCCTCCAAAGGGGGCGGGATTGAGCAGTTCTTC,CASKGGGIEQFF
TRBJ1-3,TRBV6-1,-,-,TGTGCCAGCAGTGAATGGGCCCAAGAGGGCACCATATATTTT,CASSEWAQEGTIYF
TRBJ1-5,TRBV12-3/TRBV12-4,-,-,TGTGCCAGCAGTCCCCCCGCGGGTCAGCCCCAGCATTTT,CASSPPAGQPQHF
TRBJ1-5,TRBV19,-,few,TGTGCCAGTAGTGTCCAGGGCACCAATCAGCCCCAGCATTTT,CASSVQGTNQPQHF
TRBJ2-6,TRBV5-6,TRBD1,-,TGTGCCAGCAGGTTGCAGGGGGATGGGGCCAACGTCCTGACTTTC,CASRLQGDGANVLTF
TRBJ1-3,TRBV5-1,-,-,TGCGCCAGCAGCTCTCGGGGGGACTTTGGAAACACCATATATTTT,CASSSRGDFGNTIYF
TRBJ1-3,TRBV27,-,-,TGTGCCAGCAGTAGAACCCCGGTACAGAGCTCTGGAAACACCATATATTTT,CASSRTPVQSSGNTIYF